What follows are 30 T cell receptor beta chains derived from one specimen sequenced in a study of cytomegalovirus exposure and HLA in healthy donors. PCR amplification relied on 60 Vbeta primers (plus 13 Jbeta primers). Clones were sequenced by immunoSEQ multiplex PCR, and TCRdb holds only the in-frame ones, with some missing. The sample holds approximately 32,000 clones, around 83% seen once. The specimen sequenced was PBMCs. These receptors were obtained from a woman younger than 35 in good health and CMV-seronegative.

The chain combines TRBV5-1 with TRBJ1-2; TRBD1 aligns across 9 bases. Per the germline V gene, CDR1 is SGHRS and CDR2 is YFSETQ. The junction had 5 bases not matched to a gene; V was cut back by 2 bases and J by 3 bases. This CDR3 spans 15 amino acids. This chain's CDR3 is CASSFGTGMDYGYTF. CDR3 bases: TGCGCCAGCAGCTTCGGGACAGGGATGGACTATGGCTACACCTTC.

The J gene is TRBJ1-2, the V gene TRBV15; D gene unclear. This CDR3 comprises 17 residues. V lost 0 bases and J 8 bases, leaving 22 bases between the germline ends. The germline gives CDR1 LNHNV, CDR2 YYDKDF (reference sequence). The CDR3: CATSREYGGREGRGYTF. In DNA, the CDR3 is TGTGCCACCAGCAGAGAATATGGCGGCCGGGAAGGGAGAGGCTACACCTTC.

The chain joins TRBV20-1 to TRBJ1-2; 7 positions agree with TRBD1. Germline CDR1 DFQATT, CDR2 SNEGSKA (reference sequence). This CDR3 spans 10 amino acids. V lost 5 bases to trimming and J lost 7 bases; unmatched junction nucleotides: 1. The CDR3 DNA reads as TGCAGTGCTGGGGACAGTGGCTACACCTTC. It codes for CSAGDSGYTF.

The V call is TRBV2, the J call TRBJ2-6; weak D call: TRBD1 (5 bases). Germline values: CDR1 SNHLY, CDR2 FYNNEI. The CDR3 sequence is 14 residues long. V lost 3 bases and J 2 bases, leaving 5 bases between the germline ends. The CDR3 spells CASSDRAGANVLTF. The CDR3 DNA follows: TGTGCCAGCAGTGACAGGGCTGGGGCCAACGTCCTGACTTTC.

The chain combines TRBV27 with TRBJ2-1, with TRBD2 identical over 7 bases. Germline assignment: CDR1 MNHEY and CDR2 SMNVEV (reference sequence). Unmatched junction bases numbered 5, after V lost 4 bases and J lost 2 bases. This CDR3 contains 15 residues. Here the CDR3 DNA reads TGTGCCAGCAGTTCAAAAGCGGGACCCTACAATGAGCAGTTCTTC. Translating it yields CASSSKAGPYNEQFF.

The V call is TRBV5-1, the J call TRBJ2-3, with D possibly being TRBD1 (7 bases). Trimming shortened V by 4 bases and J by 3 bases, and 18 bases separated the two germline ends. Per germline, CDR1 SGHRS and CDR2 YFSETQ. The CDR3 totals 16 residues. The CDR3 nucleotides are TGCGCCAGCAGCCTCCTAAGACAGGGAGGTACAGATACGCAGTATTTT. This sequence encodes CASSLLRQGGTDTQYF.

The gene calls are TRBV21-1 and TRBJ1-5; the table's TRBD1 call for D was not verified on the DNA. TRBV21-1 corresponds to a pseudogene. CDR3 length: 18 residues. The CDR3, as DNA: TGTGCCAGCAGCAAAGTGCGGCGTCATGGACAGGTCAGGCAGCCCCAGCATTTT. Translating gives CASSKVRRHGQVRQPQHF.

A single count supports this clone. The chain combines TRBV4-2 with TRBJ2-4, with 7 bases matching TRBD2. The junction had 9 bases not matched to a gene; V was cut back by 1 base and J by 0 bases. Germline V CDR1 and CDR2: LGHNA, YNFKEQ. The CDR3 consists of 18 residues. This CDR3 is CASSQGDYTDLAKNIQYF. CDR3 in DNA: TGTGCCAGCAGCCAAGGGGACTACACAGACCTAGCCAAAAACATTCAGTACTTC.

The J gene is TRBJ2-2, the V gene TRBV2; 8 bases are shared with TRBD1. CDR1 SNHLY and CDR2 FYNNEI come from the germline V gene. V lost 7 bases to trimming and J lost 1 base; unmatched junction nucleotides: 2. This CDR3 has 14 residues. CDR3 in amino acids: CASNRGKNTGELFF. The CDR3 DNA reads as TGTGCCAGCAACAGGGGGAAGAACACCGGGGAGCTGTTTTTT.

This rearrangement joins TRBV5-4 to TRBJ2-5; TRBD2 matches 10 bases. The length of the CDR3 is 16 residues. The V gene's germline CDR1 is SGHNT and CDR2 YYREEE (reference sequence). V lost 3 bases and J lost 4; bases outside the gene matches: 9. The CDR3 DNA reads as TGTGCCAGCAGCTATAAGAGCGGGGGGGCCTCAGAGACCCAGTACTTC. It translates to CASSYKSGGASETQYF.

The rearrangement links TRBV7-2 to TRBJ2-5; D is uncertain. The CDR3 is 15 amino acids. Germline loops: CDR1 SGHTA, CDR2 FQGNSA. Trimming shortened V by 0 bases and J by 2 bases, and 10 bases separated the two germline ends. The CDR3 region is CASSLAVIAQETQYF. CDR3 nucleotide sequence: TGTGCCAGCAGCTTAGCGGTAATAGCACAAGAGACCCAGTACTTC.

This rearrangement joins TRBV5-4 to TRBJ1-2, with D hard to call. The length of the CDR3 is 15 residues. CDR1 is SGHNT and CDR2 is YYREEE in the germline V gene (reference sequence). V was pared by 0 bases and J by 0 bases, with 9 bases between. The CDR3 region has the DNA TGTGCCAGCAGCTTGGCAGTTAGCTCTAACTATGGCTACACCTTC. This translates into CASSLAVSSNYGYTF.

This chain joins TRBV19 and TRBJ1-2, with D unclear. The germline gives CDR1 LNHDA, CDR2 SQIVND (reference sequence). V was clipped by 7 bases and J by 1 base, with 13 bases between them. This CDR3 comprises 14 residues. DNA for the CDR3: TGTGCCAGTATACCCCGCGGAGGTAACTATGGCTACACCTTC. Its translation: CASIPRGGNYGYTF.

The CDR3 here is CASSPRRIGAGNTIYF. The CDR3 coding sequence is TGTGCCAGCAGCCCAAGGAGGATTGGGGCTGGAAACACCATATATTTT. The V gene is TRBV9, the J gene TRBJ1-3; D gene uncertain. This CDR3 is 16 amino acids long. CDR1 SGDLS and CDR2 YYNGEE come from the germline V gene. V was shortened by 4 bases and J by 2 bases, with 16 bases between the two germline ends.

The chain joins TRBV28 to TRBJ2-1; D gene uncertain. Trimming stripped 10 bases from V and 0 bases from J, with 7 bases between. Germline V lookup: CDR1 MDHEN, CDR2 SYDVKM. CDR3 size: 12 residues. For the CDR3, the DNA is TGTGCCATCGTTAGCTCCTACAATGAGCAGTTCTTC. Translating gives CAIVSSYNEQFF.

The chain has TRBV27 and TRBJ2-2; 8 nucleotides agree with TRBD1. V lost 7 bases to trimming and J lost 6 bases; unmatched junction nucleotides: 10. CDR3 length equals 15 residues. Germline-derived CDR1 and CDR2 are MNHEY and SMNVEV (reference sequence). DNA for the CDR3: TGTGCCAGCACGGCGACAGGGGTTTATCCCGGGGAGCTGTTTTTT. It specifies CASTATGVYPGELFF.

The chain couples TRBV11-3 to TRBJ2-2; 7 bases line up with TRBD1. With 5 bases clipped from V and 5 bases from J, the junction kept 5 bases outside the gene matches. This CDR3 has 14 residues. Per the germline V gene, CDR1 is SGHNT and CDR2 is YENEEA. In nucleotides, the CDR3 is TGTGCCAGCAGCCCGGGACAGATGACCGGGGAGCTGTTTTTT. Protein: CASSPGQMTGELFF.

The rearrangement joins TRBV29-1 to TRBJ1-4, with D possibly matching TRBD1 (5 bases). Trimming stripped 5 bases from V and 3 bases from J, with 7 bases between. This CDR3 contains 12 residues. Germline CDR1 reads SQVTM; CDR2 reads ANQGSEA. DNA of the CDR3: TGCAGCGTTAAGGGGTCTAATGAAAAACTGTTTTTT. Translation: CSVKGSNEKLFF.

The gene calls are TRBV6-6 and TRBJ1-2; the D gene is possibly TRBD1 (6 bases). Trimming shortened V by 5 bases and J by 8 bases, and 15 bases separated the two germline ends. The CDR3 has 13 amino acids. Germline V gene sequence: CDR1 MNHNY, CDR2 SVGAGI (reference sequence). Written as DNA, the CDR3 is TGTGCCAGCAGTCCAGACAGGCTACGGGGCTACACCTTC. This codes for CASSPDRLRGYTF.

Here the CDR3 DNA reads TGTGCCAGCACCACTACAGGGGAATTTAATGAAAAACTGTTTTTT. It is translated as CASTTTGEFNEKLFF. J is TRBJ1-4 and V is TRBV7-3; 7 bases align to TRBD1. CDR1 is SGHTA, CDR2 FQGTGA, per germline. Trimming at V came to 7 bases and at J to 4 bases, leaving 9 bases not matched to a gene. The CDR3 spans 15 residues.

The CDR3 bases are TGTGCCACCACGGTCCTTTCCTACAATGAGCAGTTCTTC. Translation: CATTVLSYNEQFF. The chain uses TRBV5-8 and TRBJ2-1; D remains ambiguous. The CDR3 spans 13 residues. Germline values: CDR1 SGHTS, CDR2 YDEGEE. Trimming took off 9 bases at V and 1 base at J, with 11 bases between the two ends.

V and J are TRBV6-5 and TRBJ1-6; D possibly corresponds to TRBD1 (5 bases). V was clipped by 4 bases and J by 2 bases, with 9 bases between them. CDR1 and CDR2 (germline): MNHEY, SVGAGI. This CDR3 comprises 15 residues. The CDR3 loop reads CASSSRAPYNSPLHF. The CDR3 DNA sequence: TGTGCCAGCAGTTCCAGGGCCCCCTATAATTCACCCCTCCACTTT.

V usage is TRBV11-3 and J usage is TRBJ2-3; 10 bases are a match to TRBD2. Germline V gene data show CDR1 as SGHNT and CDR2 as YENEEA. This CDR3 is built from 17 residues. V trimming: 2 bases; J trimming: 4 bases; junction bases outside the gene matches: 9. The CDR3 DNA is TGTGCCAGCAGCTTACGCTCAGCGGGGGGGCTCGCAGATACGCAGTATTTT. It encodes CASSLRSAGGLADTQYF.

V is TRBV7-8 and J is TRBJ1-1; unclear D gene. Trimming cost V 1 base and J 4 bases, with 13 bases left between them. Germline lookup yields CDR1 SGHVS and CDR2 FQNEAQ. This CDR3 has 15 residues. DNA for the CDR3: TGTGCCAGCAGCTTAGGCGGAGGAGTAGGCACTGAAGCTTTCTTT. It yields the protein CASSLGGGVGTEAFF.

The rearrangement joins TRBV5-4 to TRBJ2-2; D unclear. The V end lost 0 bases, the J end lost 6 bases, and 6 bases lay between the germline ends. Germline V CDR1 and CDR2: SGHNT, YYREEE (reference sequence). The CDR3 consists of 13 residues. The CDR3 DNA reads as TGTGCCAGCAGCTTGGCTCTAGCCGGGGAGCTGTTTTTT. This translates into CASSLALAGELFF.

The chain is built from TRBV6-1 and TRBJ2-2; 9 bases agree with TRBD1. Germline CDR1 and CDR2: MNHNS and SASEGT. This CDR3 has 17 amino acids. The junction had 11 bases not matched to a gene; V was cut back by 3 bases and J by 6 bases. CDR3 amino acids: CASSDRKGQGHAGELFF. CDR3 bases: TGTGCCAGCAGTGACCGAAAAGGACAGGGGCACGCCGGGGAGCTGTTTTTT.

J is TRBJ2-7 and V is TRBV2; 12 positions agree with TRBD1. The CDR3 runs to 14 residues. The ends lost 8 bases at V and 4 bases at J; junction bases unmatched: 6. The germline gives CDR1 SNHLY, CDR2 FYNNEI. Here the CDR3 DNA reads TGTGCCAGCGCTACGGGACAGGGGGCTTACGAGCAGTACTTC. This sequence encodes CASATGQGAYEQYF.

This clone was detected once. The chain couples TRBV9 to TRBJ1-2; tentatively, D is TRBD1 (6 bases). The length of the CDR3 is 14 residues. The germline V gene encodes CDR1 SGDLS and CDR2 YYNGEE. V lost 0 bases, J lost 6 bases, and 12 bases lay in between. In nucleotides, the CDR3 is TGTGCCAGCAGCGTAGGTGTGGGGGCGGATGGCTACACCTTC. Translation gives CASSVGVGADGYTF.

This clone was observed a single time. The rearrangement joins TRBV4-1 to TRBJ2-5; 7 nucleotides line up with TRBD2. Germline V gene data show CDR1 as MGHRA and CDR2 as YSYEKL. With 1 base clipped from V and 5 bases from J, the junction kept 7 bases outside the gene matches. The CDR3 has 15 residues. CDR3 nucleotides: TGCGCCAGCAGCCAAGCAACTAGCGTTCAGGAGACCCAGTACTTC. Translation: CASSQATSVQETQYF.

The chain carries TRBV9 and TRBJ2-5; possibly TRBD2 for D (5 bases). The end of the DNA fits TRBJ2-7 better, so the J call may be wrong. The CDR3 consists of 14 residues. Germline CDR1 SGDLS, CDR2 YYNGEE. The DNA of the CDR3 is TGTGCCAGCAGCTCATCGGGATACTCCTACGAGCAGTACTTC. Protein: CASSSSGYSYEQYF.